This entry is about one T cell receptor beta chain. Its antigen is still unknown. The germline CDR1 and CDR2 sequences are DFQATT and SNEGSKA (reference sequence). This CDR3 contains 16 residues. J was trimmed by 2 bases and V by 3 bases; bases with no gene match: 10. This entry is derived from a study of brain T cells in children with intractable seizures. As for time point: blood from clinic visit 5 months post-surgery; TSC patient then seizure free. Surgery cases with the highest brain T cell transcript signatures were chosen for sequencing. At least one anti-epileptic drug was given before surgery. Only in-frame clones appear in the TCRdb table, and some are missing; sequencing was by immunoSEQ multiplex PCR. This sample carries about 340,000 clones, nearly 95% of them seen once, and the ten largest clones take around 5%. General study results and limits: Clones missing pre-surgery may reflect undersampling of that blood sample. Patients' HCMV serostatus was unknown; virus specificity rests on CDR3 similarity alone.

The sample consisted of peripheral blood, taken 4 to 5 months after surgery. This TCR derives from a boy under two years old with tuberous sclerosis and intractable seizures. J is TRBJ1-3 and V is TRBV20-1; 7 bases are a match to TRBD1. The CDR3 spells CSASPTGTATGNTIYF. DNA of the CDR3: TGCAGTGCTAGTCCGACCGGGACAGCAACTGGAAACACCATATATTTT.